These T cell receptor beta chains were read from a single sample in a study of chemoradiotherapy in HPV16-positive cancers. Here immunoSEQ multiplex PCR was the method, and the copy in TCRdb shows in-frame clones only, minus some. In the table there are some 14,000 clones, approximately 89% of which are singletons. The source was tumor tissue, collected from a patient who underwent chemoradiotherapy. The origin of the receptors is a human donor with HPV-associated anogenital cancer. The CDR3 runs from the conserved cysteine through the conserved F or W. A D gene is named only where the DNA matches it firmly.

DNA: TGTGCCTGGAGGCCCTGGGGGGCGCGTAGGGGGGAGCTGTTTTTT
CDR3: CAWRPWGARRGELFF
D: NA
V: TRBV30
J: TRBJ2-2

DNA: TGTGCCAGCAGCTTCACTTCGGGGTCCGAGCAGTACTTC
CDR3: CASSFTSGSEQYF
D: NA
V: TRBV11-3
J: TRBJ2-7

DNA: TGTGCCAGCGGGACTAGCTGGGCCGGGGAGCTGTTTTTT
CDR3: CASGTSWAGELFF
D: TRBD2
V: TRBV7-2
J: TRBJ2-2

DNA: TGTGCCAGCACCTTCCTGGACCGATCCTACGAGCAGTACTTC
CDR3: CASTFLDRSYEQYF
D: NA
V: TRBV5-6
J: TRBJ2-7

DNA: TGCGCCAGCACCTCGTGGGGAAAGAACACTGAAGCTTTCTTT
CDR3: CASTSWGKNTEAFF
D: NA
V: TRBV5-1
J: TRBJ1-1

DNA: TGTGCCAGCAGTGACAGGGGCACCCCGGGGGATGAGCAGTTCTTC
CDR3: CASSDRGTPGDEQFF
D: NA
V: TRBV6-1
J: TRBJ2-1

DNA: TGTGCCAGCAGCTTAGACGTCGGACTAGCGGGGATCTACGAGCAGTACTTC
CDR3: CASSLDVGLAGIYEQYF
D: TRBD2
V: TRBV11-2
J: TRBJ2-7

DNA: TGTGCCAGTGCCCAGCCGGACCAAGAGACCCAGTACTTC
CDR3: CASAQPDQETQYF
D: NA
V: TRBV25-1
J: TRBJ2-5

DNA: TGTGCCAGCAGCTTAACGCAGGATGAAAAACTGTTTTTT
CDR3: CASSLTQDEKLFF
D: NA
V: TRBV7-8
J: TRBJ1-4

DNA: TGTGCCAGCAGCTCGGCCCCGAACGCGAGAGGGACAGATACGCAGTATTTT
CDR3: CASSSAPNARGTDTQYF
D: NA
V: TRBV5-5
J: TRBJ2-3

DNA: TGTGCCAGTAGTTATACGGACGTTTCCGAGCAGTACTTC
CDR3: CASSYTDVSEQYF
D: NA
V: TRBV19
J: TRBJ2-7

DNA: TGTGCCAGCAGTTATCAGTCGCGGCCCCAGCATTTT
CDR3: CASSYQSRPQHF
D: NA
V: TRBV28
J: TRBJ1-5

DNA: TGTGCCATCAGTATGAGCTCCTACAATGAGCAGTTCTTC
CDR3: CAISMSSYNEQFF
D: NA
V: TRBV10-3
J: TRBJ2-1

DNA: TGCAGCGTTCGCCAGGACAGGGAAACTGAAGCTTTCTTT
CDR3: CSVRQDRETEAFF
D: TRBD1
V: TRBV29-1
J: TRBJ1-1

DNA: TGTGCCTGGAGCTTCCTAGGCTCCTACAATGAGCAGTTCTTC
CDR3: CAWSFLGSYNEQFF
D: NA
V: TRBV30
J: TRBJ2-1

DNA: TGTGCCAGCAGCGTAGGGACCGACCTTAACTATGGCTACACCTTC
CDR3: CASSVGTDLNYGYTF
D: NA
V: TRBV9
J: TRBJ1-2